This T cell receptor (beta chain) was recovered during a study of cytomegalovirus exposure and HLA in healthy donors. The study, taken as a whole, reports: The study recorded more than 150 TCR beta chains that were cytomegalovirus-associated.

TCRdb keeps only in-frame clones here, not all; method: immunoSEQ multiplex PCR. The sample lists 55,000 to 70,000 clones; 90% to 95% were seen once. Notes on this clone: Its antigen is not known.

Sequenced input: PBMCs. The source is a man aged 18 to 29 in good health and CMV-seronegative.

The CDR3 DNA reads as TGCGCCAGCAGCCAAGATTTACCAGGCGCTGAAGCTTTCTTT. Protein: CASSQDLPGAEAFF. The rearrangement joins TRBV4-3 to TRBJ1-1; D gene uncertain. The CDR3 runs 14 residues. Trimming shortened V by 0 bases and J by 6 bases, and 11 bases separated the two germline ends. Per the germline V gene, CDR1 is LGHNA and CDR2 is YSLEER.